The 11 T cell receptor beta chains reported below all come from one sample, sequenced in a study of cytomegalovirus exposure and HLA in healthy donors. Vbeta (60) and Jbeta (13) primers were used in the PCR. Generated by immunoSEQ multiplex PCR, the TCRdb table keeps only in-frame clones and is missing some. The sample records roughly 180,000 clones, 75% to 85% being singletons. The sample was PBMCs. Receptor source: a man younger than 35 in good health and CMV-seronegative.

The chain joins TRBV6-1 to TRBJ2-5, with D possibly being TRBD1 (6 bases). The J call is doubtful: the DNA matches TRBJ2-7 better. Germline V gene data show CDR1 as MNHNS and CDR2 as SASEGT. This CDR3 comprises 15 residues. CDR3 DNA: TGTGCCAGCAGTGAAACAGGGTCCTTTGACTACGAGCAGTACTTC. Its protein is CASSETGSFDYEQYF.

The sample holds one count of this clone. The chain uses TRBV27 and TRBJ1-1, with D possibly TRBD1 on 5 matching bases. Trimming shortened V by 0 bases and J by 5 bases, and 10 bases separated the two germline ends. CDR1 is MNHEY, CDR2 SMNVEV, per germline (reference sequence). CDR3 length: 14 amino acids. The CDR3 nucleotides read TGTGCCAGCAGTTTATCGTCCAGGGTAACTGAAGCTTTCTTT. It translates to CASSLSSRVTEAFF.

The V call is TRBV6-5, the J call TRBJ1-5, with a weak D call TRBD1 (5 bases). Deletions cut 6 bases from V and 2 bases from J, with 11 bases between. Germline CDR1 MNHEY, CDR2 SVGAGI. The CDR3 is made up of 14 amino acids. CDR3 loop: CASRAGFGNQPQHF. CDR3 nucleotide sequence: TGTGCCAGCAGAGCAGGGTTCGGCAATCAGCCCCAGCATTTT.

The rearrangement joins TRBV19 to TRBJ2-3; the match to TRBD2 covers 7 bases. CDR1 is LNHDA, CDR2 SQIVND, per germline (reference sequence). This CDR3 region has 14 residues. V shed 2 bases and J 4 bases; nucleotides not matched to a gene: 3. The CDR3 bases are TGTGCCAGTAGTATAAATCGGGGGGCAGATACGCAGTATTTT. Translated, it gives CASSINRGADTQYF.

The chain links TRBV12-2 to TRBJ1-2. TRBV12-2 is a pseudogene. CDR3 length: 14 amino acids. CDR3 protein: CASRPPRVDYGYTF. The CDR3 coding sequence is TGTGCAAGTCGCCCCCCTCGCGTTGACTATGGCTACACCTTC.

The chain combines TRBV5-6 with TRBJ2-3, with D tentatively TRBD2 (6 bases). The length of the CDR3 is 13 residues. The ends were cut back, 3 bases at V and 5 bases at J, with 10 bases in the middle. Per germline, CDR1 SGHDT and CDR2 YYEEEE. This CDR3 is CASSYAGGDTQYF. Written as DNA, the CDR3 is TGTGCCAGCAGCTACGCCGGGGGAGATACGCAGTATTTT.

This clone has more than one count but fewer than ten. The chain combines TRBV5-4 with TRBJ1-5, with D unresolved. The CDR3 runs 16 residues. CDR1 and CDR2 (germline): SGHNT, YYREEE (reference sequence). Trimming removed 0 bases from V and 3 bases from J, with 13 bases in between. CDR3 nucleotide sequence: TGTGCCAGCAGCTTGGGACTGAGGAATTCCAATCAGCCCCAGCATTTT. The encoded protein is CASSLGLRNSNQPQHF.

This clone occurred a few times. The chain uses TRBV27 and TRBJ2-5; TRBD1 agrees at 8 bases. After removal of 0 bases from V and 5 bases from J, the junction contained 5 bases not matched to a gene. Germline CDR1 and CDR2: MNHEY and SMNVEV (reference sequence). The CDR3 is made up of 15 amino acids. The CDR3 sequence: CASSLSYHRGETQYF. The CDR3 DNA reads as TGTGCCAGCAGTTTATCATACCACAGGGGGGAGACCCAGTACTTC.

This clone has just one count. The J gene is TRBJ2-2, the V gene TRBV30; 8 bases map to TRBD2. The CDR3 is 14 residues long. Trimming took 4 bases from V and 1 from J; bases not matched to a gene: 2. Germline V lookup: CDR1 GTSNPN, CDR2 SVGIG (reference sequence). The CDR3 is CAWTTSENTGELFF. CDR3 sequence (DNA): TGTGCCTGGACGACTAGCGAGAACACCGGGGAGCTGTTTTTT.

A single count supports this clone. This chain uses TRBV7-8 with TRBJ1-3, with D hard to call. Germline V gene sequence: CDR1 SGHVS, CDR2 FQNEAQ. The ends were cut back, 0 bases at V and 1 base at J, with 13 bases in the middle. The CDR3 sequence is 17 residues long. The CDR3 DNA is TGTGCCAGCAGCTTAGCCGGGATCTTCTTTTCTGGAAACACCATATATTTT. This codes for CASSLAGIFFSGNTIYF.

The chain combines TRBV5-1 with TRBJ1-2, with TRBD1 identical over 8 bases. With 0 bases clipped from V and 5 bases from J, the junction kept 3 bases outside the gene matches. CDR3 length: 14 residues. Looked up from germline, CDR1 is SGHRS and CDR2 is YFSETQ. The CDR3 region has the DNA TGCGCCAGCAGCTTGGGGGGACAGGCGTATGGCTACACCTTC. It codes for CASSLGGQAYGYTF.